These 25 T cell receptor beta chains were all obtained from the same sample, sequenced in a study of T cell responses to AZD1222 COVID-19 vaccine. Data came from immunoSEQ multiplex PCR; TCRdb stores just in-frame clones and leaves some out. Of about 97,000 clones detected, more than 70% appear once; the ten largest clones hold over 15%. Here the sequenced sample was peripheral blood, taken on day 0 of AZD1222 vaccination. The receptors shown here come from an adult in good health.

This clone was detected once. V is TRBV2 and J is TRBJ2-1; the match to TRBD1 covers 8 bases. Germline CDR1 SNHLY, CDR2 FYNNEI. The CDR3 extends over 12 amino acids. Trimming removed 6 bases from V and 7 bases from J; junction bases left unmatched: 2. This CDR3 is CASSRQGNEQFF. DNA for the CDR3: TGTGCCAGCAGCAGACAGGGGAATGAGCAGTTCTTC.

This clone was seen a handful of times. J is TRBJ2-7 and V is TRBV7-2; tentative D call: TRBD2 (5 bases). Trimming removed 5 bases at V and 3 bases at J, with 14 bases between. This CDR3 is 14 amino acids long. Germline loops: CDR1 SGHTA, CDR2 FQGNSA. The CDR3 DNA follows: TGTGCCAGCAGCCCCCGGACTGTTGTCTACGAGCAGTACTTC. Its protein product is CASSPRTVVYEQYF. Based on the CDR3 plus reference TRBV7-2 and TRBJ2-7, the full variable domain is GAGVSQSPSNKVTEKGKDVELRCDPISGHTALYWYRQSLGQGLEFLIYFQGNSAPDKSGLPSDRFSAERTGGSVSTLTIQRTQQEDSAVYLCASSPRTVVYEQYFGPGTRLTVT.

The V gene is TRBV12-3 or TRBV12-4, the J gene TRBJ1-2; TRBD1 might be the D (5 bases). The CDR3 has 13 residues. V lost 1 base to trimming and J lost 2 bases, with 5 bases between them. For the CDR3, the DNA is TGTGCCAGCAGTTTAGGGGGGAACTATGGCTACACCTTC. Amino acid sequence: CASSLGGNYGYTF.

The rearrangement uses TRBV25-1 and TRBJ2-1; D remains unclear. Per germline, CDR1 MGHDK and CDR2 SYGVNS. This CDR3 spans 14 amino acids. Trimming cost V 6 bases and J 2 bases, with 11 bases left between them. This CDR3 reads CASSRNLPYNEQFF. The CDR3 nucleotides read TGTGCCAGCAGCCGAAACCTACCCTACAATGAGCAGTTCTTC.

The rearrangement links TRBV24-1 to TRBJ2-5; maybe TRBD2 (6 bases). Trimming cost V 5 bases and J 8 bases, with 11 bases left between them. The germline CDR1 and CDR2 sequences are KGHDR and SFDVKD. This CDR3 contains 12 residues. CDR3 sequence reads: CATSVGGGTQYF. The CDR3 coding sequence is TGTGCCACCAGTGTGGGGGGTGGCACCCAGTACTTC.

The J gene is TRBJ1-3, the V gene TRBV27; no clear D gene. Deletions cut 4 bases from V and 0 bases from J, with 7 bases between. The germline V gene encodes CDR1 MNHEY and CDR2 SMNVEV (reference sequence). This CDR3 has 14 residues. The CDR3, as DNA: TGTGCCAGCAGTTCCTATAACTCTGGAAACACCATATATTTT. Amino acids: CASSSYNSGNTIYF.

This chain uses TRBV18 with TRBJ2-1; D unclear. In germline, CDR1 is KGHSH, CDR2 LQKENI. V shed 0 bases and J shed 7 bases, with 13 bases lying between them. This CDR3 region has 15 residues. The CDR3: CASSPPAERWNEQFF. In DNA, the CDR3 is TGTGCCAGCTCACCACCGGCGGAGAGATGGAATGAGCAGTTCTTC.

V is TRBV29-1 and J is TRBJ2-7, with 7 bases lining up with TRBD2. CDR3 size: 13 residues. V lost 5 bases to trimming and J lost 9 bases; unmatched junction nucleotides: 13. The V gene's germline CDR1 is SQVTM and CDR2 ANQGSEA. The CDR3 loop is CSVRDYASVVQYF. The CDR3 DNA sequence: TGCAGCGTTCGGGACTACGCAAGCGTGGTGCAGTACTTC.

A note on this clone: Other DNA sequences in the same sample also yield this CDR3. The chain links TRBV5-1 to TRBJ1-2; 7 bases align to TRBD1. From germline, CDR1 is SGHRS and CDR2 YFSETQ. With 6 bases clipped from V and 2 bases from J, the junction kept 4 bases outside the gene matches. This CDR3 is built from 13 residues. The DNA for the CDR3 is TGCGCCAGCAACCCGGGACAGAACTATGGCTACACCTTC. Translation gives CASNPGQNYGYTF.

The rearrangement uses TRBV6-5 and TRBJ1-4, with D hard to call. The germline CDR1 and CDR2 sequences are MNHEY and SVGAGI. The CDR3 is 14 amino acids. V lost 2 bases and J 7 bases, leaving 11 bases between the germline ends. The CDR3 DNA sequence: TGTGCCAGCAGTTACCCCCCGGGGTCTGAAAAACTGTTTTTT. Translation gives CASSYPPGSEKLFF.

The J gene is TRBJ1-1, the V gene TRBV19; D might be TRBD1 (5 bases). Germline V gives CDR1 LNHDA, CDR2 SQIVND (reference sequence). V dropped 4 bases and J dropped 2 bases, with 8 bases sitting between them. This CDR3 region has 13 residues. This CDR3 is CASSRQFNTEAFF. The CDR3, as DNA: TGTGCCAGTAGTAGACAGTTTAACACTGAAGCTTTCTTT.

V usage is TRBV13 and J usage is TRBJ2-2, with 9 bases fitting TRBD1. In germline, CDR1 is PRHDT, CDR2 FYEKMQ (reference sequence). The V gene end was trimmed by 5 bases and the J gene end by 5 bases; junction bases not matched to a gene: 12. The CDR3 consists of 17 residues. CDR3 amino acids: CASSRASGTGKTGELFF. The CDR3 DNA sequence: TGTGCCAGCAGCCGCGCGTCCGGGACAGGGAAGACCGGGGAGCTGTTTTTT.

This chain uses TRBV24-1 with TRBJ2-3; TRBD2 matches 14 bases. Germline assignment: CDR1 KGHDR and CDR2 SFDVKD. This CDR3 contains 15 residues. V gave up 5 bases and J gave up 8 bases; unmatched junction bases: 5. CDR3 protein: CATSVGTSGGTTQYF. The CDR3 DNA reads TGTGCCACCAGTGTCGGGACTAGCGGGGGAACTACGCAGTATTTT.

The chain carries TRBV9 and TRBJ2-6; D unresolved. Trimming cost V 4 bases and J 4 bases, with 12 bases left between them. The CDR3 has 15 amino acids. CDR1 SGDLS and CDR2 YYNGEE come from the germline V gene. The CDR3 loop is CASSLSARGANVLTF. CDR3 nucleotides: TGTGCCAGCAGCCTTAGTGCCCGGGGGGCCAACGTCCTGACTTTC.

This chain connects TRBV14 to TRBJ1-4; D gene uncertain. V lost 1 base to trimming and J lost 4 bases, with 13 bases between them. This CDR3 is 16 amino acids long. Germline values: CDR1 SGHDN, CDR2 FVKESK. The CDR3 coding sequence is TGTGCCAGCAGCCAAGGGATGGCGCGGATTAATGAAAAACTGTTTTTT. Its translation: CASSQGMARINEKLFF.

The chain recombines TRBV10-3 with TRBJ1-5, with 8 bases that match TRBD1. V gave up 5 bases and J gave up 5 bases; unmatched junction bases: 8. The CDR3 is made up of 15 amino acids. Germline loops: CDR1 ENHRY, CDR2 SYGVKD. CDR3 DNA sequence: TGTGCCATCAGTAAAGGACAGGGAGGGGATCAGCCCCAGCATTTT. It codes for CAISKGQGGDQPQHF.

The J gene is TRBJ1-2, the V gene TRBV25-1; 8 bases line up with TRBD1. V was pared by 4 bases and J by 3 bases, with 4 bases of the junction left unmatched. The CDR3 totals 14 residues. Germline V gene data show CDR1 as MGHDK and CDR2 as SYGVNS. This chain's CDR3 is CASSVLQGDYGYTF. DNA of the CDR3: TGTGCCAGCAGTGTCCTACAGGGGGACTATGGCTACACCTTC.

This clone was counted a few times. The rearrangement uses TRBV5-1 and TRBJ1-2; a weak D match, TRBD1 (6 bases). CDR3 length equals 13 residues. The V end was cut by 3 bases, the J end by 8 bases, with 14 bases between. The germline CDR1 and CDR2 sequences are SGHRS and YFSETQ. The CDR3 reads CASSSTQGGGYTF. CDR3 sequence (DNA): TGCGCCAGCAGCTCAACACAGGGTGGCGGCTACACCTTC.

This chain uses TRBV7-9 with TRBJ1-2, with 7 bases matching TRBD1. The CDR3 covers 14 residues. Unmatched junction bases numbered 7, after V lost 3 bases and J lost 6 bases. Germline CDR1 and CDR2: SEHNR and FQNEAQ (reference sequence). The CDR3 loop reads CASSLHRTGDGYTF. Written as DNA, the CDR3 is TGTGCCAGCAGCTTGCACCGGACAGGAGATGGCTACACCTTC.

The chain couples TRBV18 to TRBJ2-3; D remains unclear. The germline CDR1 and CDR2 sequences are KGHSH and LQKENI. The CDR3 runs to 15 residues. V dropped 0 bases and J dropped 2 bases, with 9 bases sitting between them. CDR3 nucleotides: TGTGCCAGCTCACCACCGGGAACCACCACAGATACGCAGTATTTT. Translation: CASSPPGTTTDTQYF.

The J gene is TRBJ2-5, the V gene TRBV5-4, with 8 bases identical to TRBD2. Trimming took 4 bases from V and 9 from J; bases not matched to a gene: 14. The CDR3 has 15 amino acids. Looked up from germline, CDR1 is SGHNT and CDR2 is YYREEE (reference sequence). The CDR3 is CASSPDPGGDWAQYF. The CDR3 DNA sequence: TGTGCCAGCAGCCCCGACCCCGGGGGGGACTGGGCCCAGTACTTC.

This clone has a single count. This chain joins TRBV5-5 and TRBJ1-1, with 7 positions matching TRBD1. The CDR3 length is 14 residues. Per the germline V gene, CDR1 is SGHKS and CDR2 is YYEKEE (reference sequence). J lost 4 bases, V lost 4 bases, and 7 bases had no gene match. The CDR3 spells CASSLAGGTTEAFF. The CDR3, as DNA: TGTGCCAGCAGCCTCGCAGGGGGGACCACTGAAGCTTTCTTT.

V usage is TRBV12-3 or TRBV12-4 and J usage is TRBJ1-1; D is ambiguous. V lost 6 bases, J lost 11 bases, and 16 bases lay in between. The CDR3 length is 12 residues. DNA of the CDR3: TGTGCCAGCAGACAAAACCGCAACGGGGCTTTCTTT. Translated: CASRQNRNGAFF.

The CDR3 nucleotides are TGTGCCAGCAGCAAAGGCGCTAGACCAACAGATACGCAGTATTTT. It specifies CASSKGARPTDTQYF. The chain employs TRBV21-1 and TRBJ2-3; TRBD2 is taken as the D call from the table, unchecked against the DNA. TRBV21-1 is given as a pseudogene. CDR3 length equals 15 residues.

This chain joins TRBV9 and TRBJ2-1; TRBD2 matches 10 bases. The V gene end was trimmed by 0 bases and the J gene end by 0 bases; junction bases not matched to a gene: 6. Germline values: CDR1 SGDLS, CDR2 YYNGEE. CDR3 length: 18 amino acids. The CDR3 region is CASSVVPLAGDSYNEQFF. The CDR3 nucleotides read TGTGCCAGCAGCGTAGTTCCCCTAGCGGGGGACTCCTACAATGAGCAGTTCTTC.